The present entry profiles one T cell receptor beta chain with its context. This table comes from immunoSEQ multiplex PCR, and its TCRdb copy is limited to in-frame clones, with some not included. This repertoire shows approximately 140,000 clones, approximately 86% found once; its top ten account for just under 8%. This specimen comes from a study of cytomegalovirus exposure and HLA in healthy donors. This CDR3 spans 14 amino acids. With 2 bases clipped from V and 3 bases from J, the junction kept 4 bases outside the gene matches. From germline, CDR1 is SGHRS and CDR2 YFSETQ. The chain is built from TRBV5-1 and TRBJ1-1, with 7 bases that match TRBD1. Sequencing was carried out using PBMCs. The clonotype comes from a woman aged 18-35 years in good health and CMV-seropositive. CDR3 sequence (DNA): TGCGCCAGCAGCTTCCTTCAGGGGGACACTGAAGCTTTCTTT. It codes for CASSFLQGDTEAFF.